This record concerns one T cell receptor beta chain sequence. The data were obtained in a study of blood T cell repertoires in COVID-19. On the study more broadly: Samples representing acute and convalescent COVID-19 were sourced from the United States, Italy and Spain.

Losses at the gene ends were 8 bases for V and 7 bases for J; bases not matched to a gene: 7. The germline CDR1 and CDR2 sequences are MNHEY and SMNVEV (reference sequence). This CDR3 is built from 13 residues. Data came from immunoSEQ multiplex PCR; TCRdb stores just in-frame clones and leaves some out. The data show approximately 150,000 clones, around four fifths seen once. The chain recombines TRBV27 with TRBJ2-1, with 8 bases lining up with TRBD2. This TCR was sampled from a human donor in a cohort sampled during active COVID-19. The material sequenced was peripheral blood. The CDR3 region has the DNA TGTGCCAGCGCCGGGGGGGCCCGAAATGAGCAGTTCTTC. The encoded protein is CASAGGARNEQFF.